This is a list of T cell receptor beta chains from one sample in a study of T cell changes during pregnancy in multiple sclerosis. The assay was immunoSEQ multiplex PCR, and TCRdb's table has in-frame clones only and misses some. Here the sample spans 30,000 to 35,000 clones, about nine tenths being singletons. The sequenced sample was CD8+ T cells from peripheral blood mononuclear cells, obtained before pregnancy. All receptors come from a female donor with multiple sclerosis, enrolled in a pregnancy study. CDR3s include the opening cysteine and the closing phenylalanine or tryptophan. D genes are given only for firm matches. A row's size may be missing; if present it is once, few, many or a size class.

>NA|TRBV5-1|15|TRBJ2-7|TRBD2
TGCGCCAGCAGCCAGTTTGCTAGCGGGACCTACGAGCAGTACTTC
CASSQFASGTYEQYF
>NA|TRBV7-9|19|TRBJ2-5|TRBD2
TGTGCCAGCAGCCCGCTTTTTGTCCCTAGCGGGTCGTACCAAGAGACCCAGTACTTC
CASSPLFVPSGSYQETQYF
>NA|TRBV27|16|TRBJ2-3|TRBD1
TGTGCCAGCAGTCCGCTACGGACAGGAGGCACAGATACGCAGTATTTT
CASSPLRTGGTDTQYF
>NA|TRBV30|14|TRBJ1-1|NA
TGTGCCTGGTCTACGACAGTCATGAACACTGAAGCTTTCTTT
CAWSTTVMNTEAFF
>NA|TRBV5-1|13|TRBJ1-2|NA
TGCGCCAGCAGGACTGAGTCCCCCTATGGCTACACCTTC
CASRTESPYGYTF
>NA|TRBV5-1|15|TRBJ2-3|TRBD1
TGCGCCAGCAGCTTTCGACAGGGATACACAGATACGCAGTATTTT
CASSFRQGYTDTQYF
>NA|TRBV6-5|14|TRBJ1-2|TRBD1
TGTGCCAGCAGCAAAAACAGGGGGAGGAATGGCTACACCTTC
CASSKNRGRNGYTF
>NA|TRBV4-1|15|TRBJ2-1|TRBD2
TGCGCCAGCAGCCAAGGGAATCGGGGGGGAAATGAGCAGTTCTTC
CASSQGNRGGNEQFF
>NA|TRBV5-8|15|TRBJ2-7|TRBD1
TGTGCCAGCAGCTCTCCGGGACAGGTAACCTACGAGCAGTACTTC
CASSSPGQVTYEQYF
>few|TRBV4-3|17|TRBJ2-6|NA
TGCGCCAGCAGCCAGGAGACAGGAGGCTCTGGGGCCAACGTCCTGACTTTC
CASSQETGGSGANVLTF
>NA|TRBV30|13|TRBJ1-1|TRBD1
TGTGCCTGGAACAGGGGGCTGAACACTGAAGCTTTCTTT
CAWNRGLNTEAFF
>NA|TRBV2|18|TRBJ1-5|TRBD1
TGTGCCAGCGGTAGCTCCTCACAGGGGATTCATAGCAATCAGCCCCAGCATTTT
CASGSSSQGIHSNQPQHF
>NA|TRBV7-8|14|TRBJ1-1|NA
TGTGCCAGCAGCCGCAACAGGCAGAACACTGAAGCTTTCTTT
CASSRNRQNTEAFF
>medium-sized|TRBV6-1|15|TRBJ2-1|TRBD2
TGTGCCAGCAGTGAGTCCAGCGGGGGCTACAATGAGCAGTTCTTC
CASSESSGGYNEQFF
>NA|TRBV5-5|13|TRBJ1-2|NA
TGTGCCAGCAGCTCACAGACTACCTATGGCTACACCTTC
CASSSQTTYGYTF